The clone carrying this TCR beta chain has ten or more counts. As yet, its antigen is unknown. The sample belongs to a study of response to subunit inactivated influenza vaccine. Each CDR3 protein is one row after TCRdb ran MiXCR on the RT-PCR reads. The data show hundreds of thousands of distinct CDR3 sequences, with 10% to 15% seen just once and around 13% held by the top ten. V was cut by 2 bases and J by 2 bases, with 15 bases left in between. Germline values: CDR1 MDHEN, CDR2 SYDVKM. CDR3 length equals 16 residues. Notes on the study in general: New T cells are recruited in small numbers by each seasonal influenza vaccination, according to the authors' suggestion.

The chain links TRBV28 to TRBJ2-5; tentative D call: TRBD1 (6 bases). The clonotype originates from a man aged 50-60 years who received an inactivated influenza vaccine. The sequences come from PBMCs from blood, collected about 40 days after vaccination. CDR3 residues: CASSLGQLWSQETQYF. CDR3 bases: TGTGCCAGCAGTTTAGGACAGCTTTGGTCTCAAGAGACCCAGTACTTC.